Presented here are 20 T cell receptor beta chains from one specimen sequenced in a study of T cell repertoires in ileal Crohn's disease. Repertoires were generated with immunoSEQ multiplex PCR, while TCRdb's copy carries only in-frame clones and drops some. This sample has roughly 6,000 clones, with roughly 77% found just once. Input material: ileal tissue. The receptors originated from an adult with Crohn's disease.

The CDR3 DNA reads TGTGCCAGCAGCCTGGACAGCTACAATGAGCAGTTCTTC. Translated, it gives CASSLDSYNEQFF. The J gene is TRBJ2-1, the V gene TRBV28, with TRBD1 as a possible D gene (6 bases). The CDR3 spans 13 residues. V was cut by 6 bases and J by 3 bases, with 9 bases left in between. Per germline, CDR1 MDHEN and CDR2 SYDVKM.

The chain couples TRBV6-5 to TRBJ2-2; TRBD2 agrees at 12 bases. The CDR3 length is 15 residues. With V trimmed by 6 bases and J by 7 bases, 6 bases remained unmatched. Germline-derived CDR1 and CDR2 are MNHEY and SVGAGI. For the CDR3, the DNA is TGTGCCAGCAGGCTAGCGGGAGGGACGGGCGGGGAGCTGTTTTTT. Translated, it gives CASRLAGGTGGELFF.

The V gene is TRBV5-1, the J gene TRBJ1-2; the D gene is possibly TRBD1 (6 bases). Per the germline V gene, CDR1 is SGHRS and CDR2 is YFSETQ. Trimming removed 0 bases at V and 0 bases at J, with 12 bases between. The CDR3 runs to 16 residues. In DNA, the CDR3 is TGCGCCAGCAGCTTGGGGACAGTACGACCTAACTATGGCTACACCTTC. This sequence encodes CASSLGTVRPNYGYTF.

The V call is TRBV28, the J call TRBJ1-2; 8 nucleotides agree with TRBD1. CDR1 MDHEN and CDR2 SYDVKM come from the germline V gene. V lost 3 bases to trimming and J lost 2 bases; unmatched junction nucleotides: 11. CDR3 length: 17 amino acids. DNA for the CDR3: TGTGCCAGCAGTTTGTCGGGACAGGAAAAACTCAACTATGGCTACACCTTC. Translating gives CASSLSGQEKLNYGYTF.

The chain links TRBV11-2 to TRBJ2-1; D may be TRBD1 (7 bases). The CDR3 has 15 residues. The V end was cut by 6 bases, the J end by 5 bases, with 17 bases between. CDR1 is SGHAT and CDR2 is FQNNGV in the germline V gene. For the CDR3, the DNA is TGTGCCAGCAGGGAGCAGGGGGGTCGGGACAATGAGCAGTTCTTC. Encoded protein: CASREQGGRDNEQFF.

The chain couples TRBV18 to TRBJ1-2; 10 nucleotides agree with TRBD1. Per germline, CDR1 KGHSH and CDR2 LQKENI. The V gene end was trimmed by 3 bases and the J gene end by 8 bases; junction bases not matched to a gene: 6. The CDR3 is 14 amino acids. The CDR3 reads CASSPDDRGPGYTF. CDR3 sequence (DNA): TGTGCCAGCTCACCGGATGACAGGGGGCCCGGCTACACCTTC.

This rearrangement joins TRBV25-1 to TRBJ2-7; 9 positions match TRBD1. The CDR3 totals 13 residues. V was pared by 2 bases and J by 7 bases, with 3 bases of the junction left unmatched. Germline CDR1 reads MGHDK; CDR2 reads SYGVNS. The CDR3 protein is CASSEGGTGEQYF. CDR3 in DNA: TGTGCCAGCAGTGAAGGGGGGACAGGGGAGCAGTACTTC.

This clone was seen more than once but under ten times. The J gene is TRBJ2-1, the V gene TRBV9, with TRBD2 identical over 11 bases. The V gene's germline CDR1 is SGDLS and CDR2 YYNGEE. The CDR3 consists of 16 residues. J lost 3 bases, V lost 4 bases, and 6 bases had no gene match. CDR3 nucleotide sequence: TGTGCCAGCAGCCCCCGACTAGCGGGACTCTACAATGAGCAGTTCTTC. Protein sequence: CASSPRLAGLYNEQFF.

This CDR3 is CASIGAYEQYF. The CDR3 nucleotides read TGTGCCAGCATCGGGGCCTACGAGCAGTACTTC. The rearrangement joins TRBV7-9 to TRBJ2-7, with a possible D match to TRBD2 (5 bases). The ends were cut back, 7 bases at V and 2 bases at J, with 6 bases in the middle. The germline CDR1 and CDR2 sequences are SEHNR and FQNEAQ (reference sequence). The CDR3 length is 11 residues.

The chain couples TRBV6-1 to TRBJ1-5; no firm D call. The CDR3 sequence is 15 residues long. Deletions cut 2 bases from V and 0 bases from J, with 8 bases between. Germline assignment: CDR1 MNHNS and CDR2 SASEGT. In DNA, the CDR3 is TGTGCCAGCAGTGAATATCAGTTTAGCAATCAGCCCCAGCATTTT. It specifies CASSEYQFSNQPQHF.

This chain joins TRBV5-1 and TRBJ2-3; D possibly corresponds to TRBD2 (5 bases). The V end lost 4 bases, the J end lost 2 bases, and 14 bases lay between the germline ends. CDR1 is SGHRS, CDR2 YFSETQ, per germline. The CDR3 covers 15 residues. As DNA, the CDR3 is TGCGCCAGCAGCCCCCGGGGTAGCGACACAGATACGCAGTATTTT. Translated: CASSPRGSDTDTQYF.

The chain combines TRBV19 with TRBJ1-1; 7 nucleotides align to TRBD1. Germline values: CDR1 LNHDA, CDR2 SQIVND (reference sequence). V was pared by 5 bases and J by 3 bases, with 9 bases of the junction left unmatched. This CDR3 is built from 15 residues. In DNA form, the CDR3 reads TGTGCCAGTAGTGAAAGACAGGGTTATGACACTGAAGCTTTCTTT. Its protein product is CASSERQGYDTEAFF.

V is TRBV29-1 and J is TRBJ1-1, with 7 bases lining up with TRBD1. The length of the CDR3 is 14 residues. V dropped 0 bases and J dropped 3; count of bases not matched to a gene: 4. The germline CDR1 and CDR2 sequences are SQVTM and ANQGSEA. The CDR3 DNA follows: TGCAGCGTTGAAGAACAGGGGAAGTACACTGAAGCTTTCTTT. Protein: CSVEEQGKYTEAFF.

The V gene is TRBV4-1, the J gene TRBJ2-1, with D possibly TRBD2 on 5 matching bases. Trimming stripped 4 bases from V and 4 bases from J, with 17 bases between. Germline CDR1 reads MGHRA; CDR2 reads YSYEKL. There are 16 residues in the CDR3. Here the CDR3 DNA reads TGCGCCAGCAGCCCTCGGTGGAGCGGATCATACAATGAGCAGTTCTTC. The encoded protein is CASSPRWSGSYNEQFF.

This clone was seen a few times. The CDR3, as DNA: TGTGCCAGCAGCTTCGTGGACAGGCGGGACGAGCAGTACTTC. The encoded protein is CASSFVDRRDEQYF. This chain uses TRBV5-6 with TRBJ2-7, with 7 bases fitting TRBD1. Germline lookup yields CDR1 SGHDT and CDR2 YYEEEE. The CDR3 is 14 residues long. V shed 2 bases, J shed 5 bases, and the junction held 7 bases outside the gene matches.

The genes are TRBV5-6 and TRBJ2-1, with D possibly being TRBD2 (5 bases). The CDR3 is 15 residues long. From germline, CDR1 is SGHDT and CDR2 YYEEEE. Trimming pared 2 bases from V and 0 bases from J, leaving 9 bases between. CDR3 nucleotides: TGTGCCAGCAGCTTCGTCCGGGGCTCCTACAATGAGCAGTTCTTC. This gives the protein CASSFVRGSYNEQFF. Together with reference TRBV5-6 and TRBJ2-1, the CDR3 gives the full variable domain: DAGVTQSPTHLIKTRGQQVTLRCSPKSGHDTVSWYQQALGQGPQFIFQYYEEEERQRGNFPDRFSGHQFPNYSSELNVNALLLGDSALYLCASSFVRGSYNEQFFGPGTRLTVL.

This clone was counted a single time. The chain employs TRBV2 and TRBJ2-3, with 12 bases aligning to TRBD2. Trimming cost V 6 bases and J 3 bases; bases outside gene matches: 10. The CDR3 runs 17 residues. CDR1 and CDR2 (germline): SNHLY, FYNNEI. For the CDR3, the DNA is TGTGCCAGCAGCAATTTCCTAGCGGGAGGGCCTACAGATACGCAGTATTTT. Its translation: CASSNFLAGGPTDTQYF.

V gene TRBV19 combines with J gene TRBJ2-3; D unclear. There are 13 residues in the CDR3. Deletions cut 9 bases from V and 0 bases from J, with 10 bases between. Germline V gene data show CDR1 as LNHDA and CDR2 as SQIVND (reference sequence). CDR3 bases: TGTGCCAGCAGTCTTTCTAGCACAGATACGCAGTATTTT. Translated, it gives CASSLSSTDTQYF.

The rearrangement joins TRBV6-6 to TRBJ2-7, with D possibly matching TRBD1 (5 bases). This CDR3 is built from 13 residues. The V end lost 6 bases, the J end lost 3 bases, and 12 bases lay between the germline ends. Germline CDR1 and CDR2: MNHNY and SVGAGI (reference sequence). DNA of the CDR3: TGTGCCAGCAGCCAGGACACCTACTACGAGCAGTACTTC. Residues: CASSQDTYYEQYF.

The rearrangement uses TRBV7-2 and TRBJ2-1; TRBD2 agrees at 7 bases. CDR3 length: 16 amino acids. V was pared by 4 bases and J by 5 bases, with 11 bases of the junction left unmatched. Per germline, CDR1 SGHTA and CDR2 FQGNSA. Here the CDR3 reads CASSSLGRENHNEQFF. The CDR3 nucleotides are TGTGCCAGCAGCTCCCTTGGGCGGGAGAACCACAATGAGCAGTTCTTC.